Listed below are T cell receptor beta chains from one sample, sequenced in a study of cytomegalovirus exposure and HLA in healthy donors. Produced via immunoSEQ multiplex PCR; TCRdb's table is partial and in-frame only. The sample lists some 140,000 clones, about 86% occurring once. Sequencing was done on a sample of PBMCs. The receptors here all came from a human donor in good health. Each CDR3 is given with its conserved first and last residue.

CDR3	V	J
CASSQGTPGQGAYEQYF	TRBV18	TRBJ2-7
CASSIDGPPSNQPQHF	TRBV19	TRBJ1-5
CASSQKTWGQLTGELFF	TRBV14	TRBJ2-2
CASSFNLPGQAYEQYF	TRBV5-4	TRBJ2-7
CASSQESGFYNEQFF	TRBV14	TRBJ2-1
CASTDTYNEQFF	TRBV4-1	TRBJ2-1
CASSELRSTEAFF	TRBV7-7	TRBJ1-1
CAWSVGGHSNQPQHF	TRBV30	TRBJ1-5
CASSPGQGFDEQYF	TRBV18	TRBJ2-7
CASSLRQGMADTQYF	TRBV7-2	TRBJ2-3
CASSQTTGQPNTEAFF	TRBV5-1	TRBJ1-1
CASSLGTTQYF	TRBV28	TRBJ2-5
CASSWDRASGANVLTF	TRBV28	TRBJ2-6
CASSRWGEEGYF	TRBV11-2	TRBJ2-7
CASSPGTLNTEAFF	TRBV5-8	TRBJ1-1
CASSPQGAGETQYF	TRBV7-2	TRBJ2-5
CASSSDRNTEAFF	TRBV18	TRBJ1-1
CASSTSTSGSIETQYF	TRBV5-1	TRBJ2-5
CASSQETPGDYGYTF	TRBV4-3	TRBJ1-2